Sequencing of this TCR beta chain was carried out in a study of graft-versus-host responses after intestinal transplantation. Study background: Induction using anti-thymocyte globulin, followed by tacrolimus and steroids for two to four years, was given to all recipients.

Only in-frame clones appear in the TCRdb table, and some are missing; sequencing was by immunoSEQ multiplex PCR. The profile shows around 87,000 clones, less than 95% of them singletons. With regard to this clone: Antigen unknown.

The TCR comes from a human donor who was the organ donor for an intestinal transplant. Sequenced here: unstimulated CD8+ T cells sorted from spleen or lymph node cells, sampled before transplant.

CDR3 protein: CASSQGGALDNEQFF. The DNA for the CDR3 is TGTGCCAGCAGCCAGGGTGGGGCCTTAGACAATGAGCAGTTCTTC. The chain is built from TRBV6-5 and TRBJ2-1; D might be TRBD1 (5 bases). The germline V gene has CDR1 MNHEY and CDR2 SVGAGI. V lost 6 bases and J lost 5, with 17 bases in between. This CDR3 has 15 amino acids.